This T cell receptor (beta chain) comes out of a study of blood T cell repertoires in COVID-19. Study overall: COVID-19 samples, acute and convalescent, were from the United States, Italy and Spain. The analysed material was cDNA or gDNA that came from T cells, B-cell-depleted T cells, or PBMCs.

Original methodology: Amplification with reference gene primers provided the estimates of nucleated cell counts. This table comes from immunoSEQ multiplex PCR, and its TCRdb copy is limited to in-frame clones, with some not included. V and J calls and clone size are as listed in that table; D and trimming were resolved from the DNA. The sample has about 310,000 clones; more than 75% are singletons. Germline V gene data show CDR1 as MNHEY and CDR2 as SVGAGI. This CDR3 has 15 residues. Trimming at V came to 6 bases and at J to 0 bases, leaving 5 bases not matched to a gene. The receptor was isolated from a man between 65 and 85 years old with acute or convalescent COVID-19. The rearrangement uses TRBV6-5 and TRBJ2-4; 7 positions agree with TRBD1. Sequenced: peripheral blood. The CDR3 spells CASSQDREAKNIQYF. DNA of the CDR3: TGTGCCAGCAGCCAAGACAGGGAAGCCAAAAACATTCAGTACTTC.